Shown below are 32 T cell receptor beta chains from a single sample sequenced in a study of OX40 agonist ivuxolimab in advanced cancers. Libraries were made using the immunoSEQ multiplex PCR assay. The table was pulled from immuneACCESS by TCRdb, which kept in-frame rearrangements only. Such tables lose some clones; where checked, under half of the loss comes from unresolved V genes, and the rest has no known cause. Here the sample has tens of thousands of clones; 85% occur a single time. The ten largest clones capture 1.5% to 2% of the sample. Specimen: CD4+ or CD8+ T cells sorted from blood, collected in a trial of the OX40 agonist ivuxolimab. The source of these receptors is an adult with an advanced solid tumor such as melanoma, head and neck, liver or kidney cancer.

In nucleotides, the CDR3 is TGTGCCAGCACCCGGGGGGGTGAAAAACTGTTTTTT. This codes for CASTRGGEKLFF. The chain uses TRBV7-2 and TRBJ1-4; tentatively, D is TRBD1 (5 bases). The CDR3 has 12 amino acids. Trimming shortened V by 7 bases and J by 7 bases, and 10 bases separated the two germline ends. Germline V gene data show CDR1 as SGHTA and CDR2 as FQGNSA.

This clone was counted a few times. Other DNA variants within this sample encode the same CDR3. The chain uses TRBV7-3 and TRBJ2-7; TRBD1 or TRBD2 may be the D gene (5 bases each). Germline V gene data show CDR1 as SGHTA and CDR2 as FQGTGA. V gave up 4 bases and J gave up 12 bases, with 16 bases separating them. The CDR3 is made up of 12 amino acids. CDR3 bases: TGTGCCAGCAGCTCAGGGACCTCCGAGTTGTACTTC. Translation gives CASSSGTSELYF. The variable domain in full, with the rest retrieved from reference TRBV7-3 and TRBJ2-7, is GAGVSQTPSNKVTEKGKYVELRCDPISGHTALYWYRQSLGQGPEFLIYFQGTGAADDSGLPNDRFFAVRPEGSVSTLKIQRTERGDSAVYLCASSSGTSELYFGPGTRLTVT.

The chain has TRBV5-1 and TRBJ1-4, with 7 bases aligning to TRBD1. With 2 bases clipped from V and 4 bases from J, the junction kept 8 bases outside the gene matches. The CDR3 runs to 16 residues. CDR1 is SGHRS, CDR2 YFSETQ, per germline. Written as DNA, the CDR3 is TGCGCCAGCAGCTTATTACCGGGACAGAGTAATGAAAAACTGTTTTTT. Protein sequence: CASSLLPGQSNEKLFF.

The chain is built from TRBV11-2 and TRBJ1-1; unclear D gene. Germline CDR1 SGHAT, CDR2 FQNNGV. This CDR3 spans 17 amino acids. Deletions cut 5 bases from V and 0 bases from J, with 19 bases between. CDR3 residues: CASSLHRRAQLNTEAFF. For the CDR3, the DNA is TGTGCCAGCAGCCTCCACCGACGAGCTCAGCTGAACACTGAAGCTTTCTTT.

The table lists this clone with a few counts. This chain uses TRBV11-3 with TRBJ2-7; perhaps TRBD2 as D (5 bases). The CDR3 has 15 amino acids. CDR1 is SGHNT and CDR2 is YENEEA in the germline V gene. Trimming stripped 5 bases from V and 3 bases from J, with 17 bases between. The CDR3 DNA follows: TGTGCCAGCAGCCCCGGTCCCGCGGGTCACTACGAGCAGTACTTC. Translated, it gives CASSPGPAGHYEQYF.

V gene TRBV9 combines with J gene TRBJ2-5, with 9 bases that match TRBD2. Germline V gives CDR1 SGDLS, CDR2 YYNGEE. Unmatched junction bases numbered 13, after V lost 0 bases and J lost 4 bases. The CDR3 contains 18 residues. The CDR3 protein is CASSVEGDLRGRGETQYF. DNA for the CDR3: TGTGCCAGCAGCGTAGAAGGGGATCTCCGCGGGAGGGGAGAGACCCAGTACTTC.

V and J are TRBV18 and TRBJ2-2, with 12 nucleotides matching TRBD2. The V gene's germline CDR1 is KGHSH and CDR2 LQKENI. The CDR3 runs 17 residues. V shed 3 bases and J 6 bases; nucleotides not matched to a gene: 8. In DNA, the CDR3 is TGTGCCAGCTCACCCGGGACTAGCGGGCCCGGGGCCGGGGAGCTGTTTTTT. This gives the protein CASSPGTSGPGAGELFF.

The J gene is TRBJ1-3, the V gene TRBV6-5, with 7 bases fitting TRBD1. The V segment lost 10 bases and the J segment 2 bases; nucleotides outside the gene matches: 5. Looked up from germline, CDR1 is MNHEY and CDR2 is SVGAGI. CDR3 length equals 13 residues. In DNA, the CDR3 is TGTGCCACGGGACAGTCCCCTGGAAACACCATATATTTT. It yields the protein CATGQSPGNTIYF.

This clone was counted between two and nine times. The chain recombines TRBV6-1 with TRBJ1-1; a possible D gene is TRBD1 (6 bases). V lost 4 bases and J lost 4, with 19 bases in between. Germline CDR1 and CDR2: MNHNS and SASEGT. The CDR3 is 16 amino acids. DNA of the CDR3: TGTGCCAGCAGTGTCGGGCAGGGGATTTTAGGCACTGAAGCTTTCTTT. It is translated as CASSVGQGILGTEAFF.

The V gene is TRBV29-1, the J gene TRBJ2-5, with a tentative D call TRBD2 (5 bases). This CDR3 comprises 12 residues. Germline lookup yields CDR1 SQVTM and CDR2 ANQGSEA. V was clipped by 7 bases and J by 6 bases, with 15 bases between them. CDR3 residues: CSDRTVGKTQYF. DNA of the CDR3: TGCAGCGACCGGACTGTTGGGAAGACCCAGTACTTC.

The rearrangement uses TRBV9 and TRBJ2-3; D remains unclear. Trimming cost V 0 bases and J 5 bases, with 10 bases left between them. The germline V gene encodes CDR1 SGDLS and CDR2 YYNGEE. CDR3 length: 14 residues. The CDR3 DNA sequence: TGTGCCAGCAGCGTAGACCCAGCCAAAGATACGCAGTATTTT. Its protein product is CASSVDPAKDTQYF.

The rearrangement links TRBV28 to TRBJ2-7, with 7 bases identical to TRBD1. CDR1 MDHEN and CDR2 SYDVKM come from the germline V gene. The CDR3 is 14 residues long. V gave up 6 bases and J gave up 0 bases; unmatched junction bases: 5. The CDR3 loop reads CASSTDRTSYEQYF. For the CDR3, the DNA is TGTGCCAGCAGCACGGACAGGACCTCCTACGAGCAGTACTTC.

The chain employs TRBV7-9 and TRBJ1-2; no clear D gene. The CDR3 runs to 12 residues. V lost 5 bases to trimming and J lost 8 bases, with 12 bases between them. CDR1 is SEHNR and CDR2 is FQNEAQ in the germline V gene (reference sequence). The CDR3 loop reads CASSGLGWGYTF. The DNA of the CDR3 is TGTGCCAGCAGCGGCCTGGGGTGGGGCTACACCTTC.

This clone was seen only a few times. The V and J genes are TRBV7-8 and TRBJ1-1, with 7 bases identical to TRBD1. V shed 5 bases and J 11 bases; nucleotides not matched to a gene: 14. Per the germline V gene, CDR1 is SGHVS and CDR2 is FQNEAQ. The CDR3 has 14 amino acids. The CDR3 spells CASSRGQIQGLAFF. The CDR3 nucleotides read TGTGCCAGCAGCCGGGGACAGATCCAGGGGTTGGCTTTCTTT.

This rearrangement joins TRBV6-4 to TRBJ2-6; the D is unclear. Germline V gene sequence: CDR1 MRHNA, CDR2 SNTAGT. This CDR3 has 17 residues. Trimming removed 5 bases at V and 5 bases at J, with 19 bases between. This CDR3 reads CASSWRCSQSRANVLTF. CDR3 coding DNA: TGTGCCAGCAGTTGGAGATGCTCACAAAGTCGGGCCAACGTCCTGACTTTC.

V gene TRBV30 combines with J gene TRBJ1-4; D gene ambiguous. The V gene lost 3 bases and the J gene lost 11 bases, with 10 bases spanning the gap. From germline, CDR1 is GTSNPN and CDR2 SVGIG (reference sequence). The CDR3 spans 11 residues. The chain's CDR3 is CAWSEREKLFF. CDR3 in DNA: TGTGCCTGGAGCGAGAGGGAGAAACTGTTTTTT.

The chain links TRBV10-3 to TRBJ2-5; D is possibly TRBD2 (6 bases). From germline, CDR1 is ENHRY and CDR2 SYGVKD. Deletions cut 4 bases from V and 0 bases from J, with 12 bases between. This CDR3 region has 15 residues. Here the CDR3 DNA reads TGTGCCATCAGTGCCGGGACTTCGTACCAAGAGACCCAGTACTTC. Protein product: CAISAGTSYQETQYF.

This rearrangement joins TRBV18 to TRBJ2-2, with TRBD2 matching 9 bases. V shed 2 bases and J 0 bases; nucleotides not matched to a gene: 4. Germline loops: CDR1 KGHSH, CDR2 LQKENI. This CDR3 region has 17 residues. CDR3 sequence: CASSPGSGRSNTGELFF. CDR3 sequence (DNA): TGTGCCAGCTCACCAGGGAGCGGGAGGTCGAACACCGGGGAGCTGTTTTTT.

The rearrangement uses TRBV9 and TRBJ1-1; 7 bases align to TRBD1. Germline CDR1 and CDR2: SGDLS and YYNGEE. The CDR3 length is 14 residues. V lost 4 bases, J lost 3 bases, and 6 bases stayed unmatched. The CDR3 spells CASSRQGRDTEAFF. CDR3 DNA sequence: TGTGCCAGCAGCAGACAGGGACGGGACACTGAAGCTTTCTTT.

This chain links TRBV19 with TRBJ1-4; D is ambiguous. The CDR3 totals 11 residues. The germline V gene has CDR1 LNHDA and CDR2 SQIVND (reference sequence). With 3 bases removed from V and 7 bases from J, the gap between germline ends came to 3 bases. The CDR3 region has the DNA TGTGCCAGTAGTATTCGTGAAAAACTGTTTTTT. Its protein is CASSIREKLFF.

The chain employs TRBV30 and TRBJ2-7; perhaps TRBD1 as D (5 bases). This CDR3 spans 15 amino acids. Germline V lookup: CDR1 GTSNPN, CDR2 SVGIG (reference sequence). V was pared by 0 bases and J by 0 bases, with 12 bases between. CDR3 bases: TGTGCCTGGAGTGTAGTCAGGGCCTTCTCCTACGAGCAGTACTTC. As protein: CAWSVVRAFSYEQYF.

The CDR3 region has the DNA TGTGCCAGTAGTATGGCCGGGATCGCTAACTATGGCTACACCTTC. Translated: CASSMAGIANYGYTF. The J gene is TRBJ1-2, the V gene TRBV19; D remains unclear. The V gene lost 3 bases and the J gene lost 0 bases, with 11 bases spanning the gap. Germline CDR1 is LNHDA and CDR2 is SQIVND (reference sequence). CDR3 length: 15 residues.

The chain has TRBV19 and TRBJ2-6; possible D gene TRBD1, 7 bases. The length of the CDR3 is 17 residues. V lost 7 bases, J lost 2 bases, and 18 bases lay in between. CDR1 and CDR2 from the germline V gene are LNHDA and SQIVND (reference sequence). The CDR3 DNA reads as TGTGCCAGTACCGATATCCTCAGGGGGGCTGGGGCCAACGTCCTGACTTTC. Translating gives CASTDILRGAGANVLTF.

CDR3 residues: CASSPGTADDQPQHF. DNA for the CDR3: TGTGCCAGCTCACCTGGTACAGCCGACGATCAGCCCCAGCATTTT. The rearrangement links TRBV18 to TRBJ1-5; D remains unclear. Germline V gene data show CDR1 as KGHSH and CDR2 as LQKENI. The CDR3 is made up of 15 amino acids. V was cut by 3 bases and J by 5 bases, with 14 bases left in between.

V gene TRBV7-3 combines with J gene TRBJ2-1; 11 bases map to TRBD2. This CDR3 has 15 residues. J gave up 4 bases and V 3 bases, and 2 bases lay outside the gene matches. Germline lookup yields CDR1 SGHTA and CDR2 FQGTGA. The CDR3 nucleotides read TGTGCCAGCAGCTTGGGACTAGCGGCATACAATGAGCAGTTCTTC. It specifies CASSLGLAAYNEQFF.

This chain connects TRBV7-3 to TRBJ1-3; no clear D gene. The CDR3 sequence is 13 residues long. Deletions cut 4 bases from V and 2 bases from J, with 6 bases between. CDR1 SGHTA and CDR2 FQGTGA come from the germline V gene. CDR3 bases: TGTGCCAGCAGCTCCTCCCCTGGAAACACCATATATTTT. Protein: CASSSSPGNTIYF.

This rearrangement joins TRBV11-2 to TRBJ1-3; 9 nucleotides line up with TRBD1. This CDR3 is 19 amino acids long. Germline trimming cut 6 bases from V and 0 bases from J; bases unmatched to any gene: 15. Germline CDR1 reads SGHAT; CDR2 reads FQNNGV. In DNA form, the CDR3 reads TGTGCCAGCAGGAGGGGGACAGGGAACCTTGGGGACTCTGGAAACACCATATATTTT. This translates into CASRRGTGNLGDSGNTIYF. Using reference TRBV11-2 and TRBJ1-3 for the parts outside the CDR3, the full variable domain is EAGVAQSPRYKIIEKRQSVAFWCNPISGHATLYWYQQILGQGPKLLIQFQNNGVVDDSQLPKDRFSAERLKGVDSTLKIQPAKLEDSAVYLCASRRGTGNLGDSGNTIYFGEGSWLTVV.

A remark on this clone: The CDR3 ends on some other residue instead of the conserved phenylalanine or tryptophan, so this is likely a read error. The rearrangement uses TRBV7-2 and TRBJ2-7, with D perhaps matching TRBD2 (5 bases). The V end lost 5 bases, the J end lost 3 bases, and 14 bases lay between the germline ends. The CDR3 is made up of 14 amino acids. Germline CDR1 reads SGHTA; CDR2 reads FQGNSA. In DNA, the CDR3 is TGTGCCAGCAGCCCACTCCAGGAGGTCTACGAGCAGTACCTC. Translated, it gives CASSPLQEVYEQYL.

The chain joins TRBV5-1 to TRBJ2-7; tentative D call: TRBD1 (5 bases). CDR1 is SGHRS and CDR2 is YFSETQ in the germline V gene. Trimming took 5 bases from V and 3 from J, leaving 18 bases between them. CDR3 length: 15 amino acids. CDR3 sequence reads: CASSLDLDSIYEQYF. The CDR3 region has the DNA TGCGCCAGCAGTCTAGACTTAGACAGTATCTACGAGCAGTACTTC.

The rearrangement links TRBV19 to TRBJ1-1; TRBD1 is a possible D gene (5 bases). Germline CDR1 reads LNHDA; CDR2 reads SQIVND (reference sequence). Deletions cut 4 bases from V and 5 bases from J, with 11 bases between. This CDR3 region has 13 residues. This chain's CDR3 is CASSTPEGTEAFF. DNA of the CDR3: TGTGCCAGTAGTACTCCCGAGGGGACTGAAGCTTTCTTT.

CDR3: CASSEQLAGDEQYF. CDR3 bases: TGTGCCAGCAGTGAACAACTAGCGGGGGACGAGCAGTACTTC. The rearrangement links TRBV6-1 to TRBJ2-7, with TRBD2 matching over 11 bases. Germline V gives CDR1 MNHNS, CDR2 SASEGT. The CDR3 contains 14 residues. With V trimmed by 2 bases and J by 5 bases, 2 bases remained unmatched.

CDR3 region: CASSVGSSYEQYF. The DNA of the CDR3 is TGTGCCAGCAGTGTCGGGTCATCCTACGAGCAGTACTTC. The V gene is TRBV5-4, the J gene TRBJ2-7; D gene uncertain. V lost 5 bases and J 1 base, leaving 10 bases between the germline ends. Germline V gene data show CDR1 as SGHNT and CDR2 as YYREEE (reference sequence). The CDR3 runs to 13 residues.